The rows below give T cell receptor beta chains drawn from one sample of a study of blood T cells in healthy people across ages. One entry per CDR3 protein, called by TCRdb with MiXCR from the 5' RACE reads. This repertoire shows 650,000 to 800,000 distinct CDR3 sequences, approximately 52% found once; its top ten account for less than 15%. The sample taken for sequencing was blood. All receptors come from a woman aged 80 or over in good health. The CDR3 runs from the conserved cysteine through the conserved F or W. A D gene is named only where the DNA matches it firmly. Clone size is shown for a subset of rows, as once, few, many or a class of expanded clone.

NA	TRBV28	NA	TRBJ1-5	TGTGCCAGCTCGCCTGGCGGGGTGCGGCCCCAGCATTTT	CASSPGGVRPQHF
NA	TRBV20-1	TRBD2	TRBJ2-5	TGCAGTGCTCCAGCCCTTAGCGGGACGTACCAAGAGACCCAGTACTTC	CSAPALSGTYQETQYF
NA	TRBV12-3/TRBV12-4	NA	TRBJ2-3	TGTGCCAGCAGATTAATCGCAGATACGCAGTATTTT	CASRLIADTQYF
NA	TRBV4-3	TRBD1	TRBJ2-1	TGCGCCAGCAGCCAAGAGGACAGGGGGGGTGAGCAGTTCTTC	CASSQEDRGGEQFF
many	TRBV11-2	TRBD2	TRBJ2-3	TGTGCCAGCAGCTTAAGGGACCGGGGACTAGCGGGAGCCAGGGGCACAGATACGCAGTATTTT	CASSLRDRGLAGARGTDTQYF
NA	TRBV28	TRBD1	TRBJ2-3	TGTGCCAGCAGTCTCACAGGGGCGGGCACAGATACGCAGTATTTT	CASSLTGAGTDTQYF
many	TRBV20-1	TRBD1	TRBJ2-5	TGCAGTCTATACGAAAGACAGGGCCAAGAGACCCAGTACTTC	CSLYERQGQETQYF
few	TRBV18	TRBD1	TRBJ2-1	TGTGCCAGCTCACCCGATGACAGGGGGTTACGCAATGAGCAGTTCTTC	CASSPDDRGLRNEQFF
many	TRBV6-5	NA	TRBJ1-5	TGTGCCAGCAGTTACCTCCTTGAGAATCAGCCCCAGCATTTT	CASSYLLENQPQHF
many	TRBV12-3/TRBV12-4	NA	TRBJ1-1	TGTGCCAGCAGCCCCCTGACAGGAGCTAGTAACGTTGAAGCTTTCTTT	CASSPLTGASNVEAFF
once	TRBV25-1	NA	TRBJ1-2	TGTGCCAGCAGTGGAGGATATGCCATCGGCTATGGCTACACCTTC	CASSGGYAIGYGYTF
few	TRBV2	TRBD1	TRBJ1-2	TGTGCCAGCAGCCCCCAACAGGGGAGCTATGGCTACACCTTC	CASSPQQGSYGYTF
many	TRBV5-1	NA	TRBJ2-3	TGCGCCAGCAGCTTGCAGAGGGAGTTCCTTAGGGGCACAGATACGCAGTATTTT	CASSLQREFLRGTDTQYF
NA	TRBV30	NA	TRBJ1-5	TGTGCCTGGAGCGGCGGGCACAGCAATCAGCCCCAGCATTTT	CAWSGGHSNQPQHF
many	TRBV6-6	NA	TRBJ2-1	TGTGCCAGCCTAACCGGGGCGAATGAGCAGTTCTTC	CASLTGANEQFF
NA	TRBV29-1	TRBD1	TRBJ2-5	TGCAGCGTGGGGGGACAGGGCAAAGAGACCCAGTACTTC	CSVGGQGKETQYF
many	TRBV6-6	TRBD2	TRBJ2-1	TGTGCCAGCAGGCGAACTAGCGGGGCTACCAATGAGCAGTTCTTC	CASRRTSGATNEQFF
NA	TRBV5-1	NA	TRBJ2-5	TGCGCCGGCAGCTTGGAGGGGCAAGAGACCCAGTACTTC	CAGSLEGQETQYF
many	TRBV7-2	TRBD2	TRBJ2-1	TGTGCCAGCACCCCATTGGCTAGCGGGACCAATGAGCAGTTCTTC	CASTPLASGTNEQFF
NA	TRBV2	NA	TRBJ2-1	TGTGCCAGCAGCAAGGATACTCGGGGGCACAATGAGCAGTTCTTC	CASSKDTRGHNEQFF
NA	TRBV20-1	NA	TRBJ1-5	TGCAGTGCTAGAGTGGTACAGGGCTTTACGGGGACCCAGCATTTT	CSARVVQGFTGTQHF
NA	TRBV9	NA	TRBJ2-7	TGTGCCAGCAGCCGCGGTGGGGGAGGGGGAACCTACAATGAGCAGTACTTC	CASSRGGGGGTYNEQYF
NA	TRBV7-2	TRBD2	TRBJ2-5	TGTGCCAGCAGCTCTTTTCCTAGGGGAGCGGGGGGGGAGACCCAGTACTTC	CASSSFPRGAGGETQYF
NA	TRBV5-1	NA	TRBJ1-2	TGCGCCAGCAGCTTGAAGGGAGACGGCTACACCTTC	CASSLKGDGYTF
NA	TRBV9	TRBD1	TRBJ1-2	TGTGCCAGCAGCGTCGATACAGGGGCTTATGGCTACACCTTC	CASSVDTGAYGYTF
NA	TRBV9	TRBD2	TRBJ2-1	TGTGCCAGCAGCGGGACGACTAGCGGCCTGAGTGGGCAGTTCTTC	CASSGTTSGLSGQFF
NA	TRBV20-1	TRBD1	TRBJ2-7	TGCAGTGCTTCCGGGACAGGGGGCTCCGAGCAGTACTTC	CSASGTGGSEQYF
many	TRBV5-1	NA	TRBJ2-5	TGCGCCAGCAGCCCCCAGGGCTTAGAGACCCAGTACTTC	CASSPQGLETQYF
few	TRBV14	NA	TRBJ2-1	TGTGCCAGCAGCCAAGTTGGGGATTGGCAGGGGAATGAGCAGTTCTTC	CASSQVGDWQGNEQFF
few	TRBV20-1	NA	TRBJ2-2	TGCAGTGCTACGGGACTCTCGAACACCGGGGAGCTGTTTTTT	CSATGLSNTGELFF
NA	TRBV28	TRBD2	TRBJ2-1	TGTGCCAGCAGTGCCGGGGGGGCTAGCGGATATTACAATGAGCAGTTCTTC	CASSAGGASGYYNEQFF
NA	TRBV7-8	NA	TRBJ2-5	TGTGCCAGCAGCTTAGGAGGAGGCAAAGGGACCCAGTACTTC	CASSLGGGKGTQYF
NA	TRBV15	NA	TRBJ1-5	TGTGCCACCAGCAGAGAAGCCGAAAATCAGCCCCAGCATTTT	CATSREAENQPQHF
NA	TRBV7-2	NA	TRBJ1-5	TGTGCCAGCAGCCCCCTGGGTATCGGGGTCCCCAATCAGCCCCAGCATTTT	CASSPLGIGVPNQPQHF
few	TRBV3-1	TRBD1	TRBJ2-1	TGTGCCAGCAGCTTCCCGGGACAGGGACACAATGAGCAGTTCTTC	CASSFPGQGHNEQFF
NA	TRBV28	TRBD2	TRBJ2-5	TGTGCCAGCAGTTTGGGAGCGGGAAACCTACAAGAGACCCAGTACTTC	CASSLGAGNLQETQYF
NA	TRBV3-1	TRBD1	TRBJ2-2	TGTGCCAGCAGCCCTACTGTGGGACAGGGGTCCGGGGAGCTGTTTTTT	CASSPTVGQGSGELFF
NA	TRBV28	NA	TRBJ1-2	TGTGCCAGCAGTTTAGGGGCAGTGGGTATGATGGGCTACACCTTC	CASSLGAVGMMGYTF
NA	TRBV6-5	TRBD2	TRBJ2-7	TGTGCCAGCAGTTACGCACCAGGGACTAGCGTCCACGAGCAGTACTTC	CASSYAPGTSVHEQYF
many	TRBV27	NA	TRBJ2-5	TGTGCCAGCAGTTTAATGGGGGAGACCCAGTACTTC	CASSLMGETQYF
NA	TRBV28	NA	TRBJ2-4	TGTGCCAGCAGTTTTATCGGCCAGATTATCAGAGGGGTAGGCAAAAACATTCAGTACTTC	CASSFIGQIIRGVGKNIQYF
NA	TRBV24-1	TRBD2	TRBJ2-2	TGTGCCACCAGTGACGCTGGAGTAAAGCGGGGCCCCGGGGAGCTGTTTTTT	CATSDAGVKRGPGELFF
NA	TRBV13	NA	TRBJ2-1	TGTGCCAGCAGCTTAGACGGGATGGGCTCCAATGAGCAGTTCTTC	CASSLDGMGSNEQFF
NA	TRBV20-1	TRBD1	TRBJ2-3	TGCAGTGCCCCGACAGGGGGCAACGCAGATACGCAGTATTTT	CSAPTGGNADTQYF
many	TRBV7-2	TRBD1	TRBJ1-1	TGTGCCAGCAGCGATAGTTCGACAGGGAAAGCTTTCTTT	CASSDSSTGKAFF
NA	TRBV7-9	TRBD1	TRBJ2-3	TGTGCCAGCAGCCCCCCCGGGACAGGGAGGAATACGCAGTATTTT	CASSPPGTGRNTQYF